Listed below are T cell receptor beta chains from one sample, sequenced in a study of T-cell memory formation after mild COVID-19. Each CDR3 protein is one row after TCRdb ran MiXCR on the 5' RACE reads. The sample includes under 650,000 distinct CDR3 sequences, 15% to 20% of them seen just once. Input material: PBMCs or a T cell subset sorted from them (not recorded which). The receptors stem from an adult woman who had mild COVID-19 (a few samples of this study predate the infection). Cell type and time point are not known. Each CDR3 is given with its conserved first and last residue. D genes are given only for firm matches. A row's size may be missing; if present it is once, few, many or a size class.

cdr3_aa: CASAAGEVSNQPQHF; cdr3_nt: TGTGCCAGCGCCGCGGGCGAGGTGAGCAATCAGCCCCAGCATTTT; v_call: TRBV18; j_call: TRBJ1-5; clone_size: .; d_call: .
cdr3_aa: CSVPSGTSSYNEQFF; cdr3_nt: TGCAGTGTTCCCAGCGGAACCTCCTCCTACAATGAGCAGTTCTTC; v_call: TRBV20-1; j_call: TRBJ2-1; clone_size: .; d_call: .
cdr3_aa: CSVEDPGSSYEQYF; cdr3_nt: TGCAGCGTTGAAGACCCCGGGAGCTCCTACGAGCAGTACTTC; v_call: TRBV29-1; j_call: TRBJ2-7; clone_size: few; d_call: .
cdr3_aa: CASSVGFQETQYF; cdr3_nt: TGTGCCAGCAGCGTAGGGTTCCAAGAGACCCAGTACTTC; v_call: TRBV9; j_call: TRBJ2-5; clone_size: many; d_call: .
cdr3_aa: CASSPGLAGVGEQYF; cdr3_nt: TGTGCCAGCAGCCCGGGACTAGCGGGAGTCGGCGAGCAGTACTTC; v_call: TRBV7-2; j_call: TRBJ2-7; clone_size: .; d_call: TRBD2
cdr3_aa: CASSKGTAQRPQHF; cdr3_nt: TGTGCCAGCAGTAAAGGGACCGCCCAGCGGCCCCAGCATTTT; v_call: TRBV12-3/TRBV12-4; j_call: TRBJ1-5; clone_size: few; d_call: .
cdr3_aa: CSESDRFLTEAFF; cdr3_nt: TGCAGCGAAAGTGACAGGTTTTTAACTGAAGCTTTCTTT; v_call: TRBV20-1; j_call: TRBJ1-1; clone_size: many; d_call: .
cdr3_aa: CAWSAGLRRYEQYF; cdr3_nt: TGTGCCTGGAGCGCCGGACTAAGGCGATACGAGCAGTACTTC; v_call: TRBV30; j_call: TRBJ2-7; clone_size: .; d_call: .
cdr3_aa: CASSLAQQGVYEQYF; cdr3_nt: TGTGCCAGCAGCTTAGCGCAGCAGGGTGTCTACGAGCAGTACTTC; v_call: TRBV7-9; j_call: TRBJ2-7; clone_size: many; d_call: .
cdr3_aa: CASSQSGAGAYYEQYF; cdr3_nt: TGTGCCAGCAGCCAATCGGGCGCGGGGGCCTACTACGAGCAGTACTTC; v_call: TRBV16; j_call: TRBJ2-7; clone_size: .; d_call: .
cdr3_aa: CASKLLGTGGLYEQYF; cdr3_nt: TGTGCCAGCAAATTGCTCGGGACAGGGGGACTATACGAGCAGTACTTC; v_call: TRBV27; j_call: TRBJ2-7; clone_size: few; d_call: TRBD1
cdr3_aa: CASSRDRVIGRTEAFF; cdr3_nt: TGTGCCAGCAGTCGGGACAGGGTAATTGGAAGGACTGAAGCTTTCTTT; v_call: TRBV12-3/TRBV12-4; j_call: TRBJ1-1; clone_size: .; d_call: TRBD1
cdr3_aa: CASTQMGQGFWSTEAFF; cdr3_nt: TGTGCCAGCACCCAAATGGGACAGGGGTTTTGGAGCACTGAAGCTTTCTTT; v_call: TRBV6-2/TRBV6-3; j_call: TRBJ1-1; clone_size: .; d_call: TRBD1
cdr3_aa: CASSLGGVSYEQYF; cdr3_nt: TGTGCCAGCAGCTTGGGTGGGGTTTCCTACGAGCAGTACTTC; v_call: TRBV5-8; j_call: TRBJ2-7; clone_size: many; d_call: .
cdr3_aa: CASTLTGPNTEAFF; cdr3_nt: TGTGCCAGCACACTGACAGGGCCGAACACTGAAGCTTTCTTT; v_call: TRBV6-2/TRBV6-3; j_call: TRBJ1-1; clone_size: few; d_call: TRBD1
cdr3_aa: CASSISGHDTDTQYF; cdr3_nt: TGTGCCAGCAGCATCTCGGGACACGACACAGATACGCAGTATTTT; v_call: TRBV5-5; j_call: TRBJ2-3; clone_size: .; d_call: .
cdr3_aa: CASSDAKGEKLFF; cdr3_nt: TGTGCCAGCAGTGATGCAAAAGGTGAAAAACTGTTTTTT; v_call: TRBV6-1; j_call: TRBJ1-4; clone_size: .; d_call: .
cdr3_aa: CASSSQTGVGDGYTF; cdr3_nt: TGTGCCAGCAGCTCACAAACAGGGGTTGGGGATGGCTACACCTTC; v_call: TRBV7-9; j_call: TRBJ1-2; clone_size: .; d_call: TRBD1
cdr3_aa: CASSPGTGDSNQPQHF; cdr3_nt: TGTGCCAGTAGTCCCGGGACAGGTGATAGCAATCAGCCCCAGCATTTT; v_call: TRBV19; j_call: TRBJ1-5; clone_size: .; d_call: TRBD1
cdr3_aa: CASTISPYGELFF; cdr3_nt: TGTGCCAGCACCATAAGTCCGTACGGGGAGCTGTTTTTT; v_call: TRBV12-3/TRBV12-4; j_call: TRBJ2-2; clone_size: .; d_call: .
cdr3_aa: CSVDAGNGYTF; cdr3_nt: TGCAGCGTTGATGCGGGAAATGGCTACACCTTC; v_call: TRBV29-1; j_call: TRBJ1-2; clone_size: .; d_call: .
cdr3_aa: CASSLTGQGGETQYF; cdr3_nt: TGTGCCAGCAGCTTAACAGGACAGGGGGGAGAGACCCAGTACTTC; v_call: TRBV7-7; j_call: TRBJ2-5; clone_size: .; d_call: TRBD1
cdr3_aa: CSDGTGFNEQFF; cdr3_nt: TGCAGCGACGGAACAGGGTTTAATGAGCAGTTCTTC; v_call: TRBV29-1; j_call: TRBJ2-1; clone_size: .; d_call: .
cdr3_aa: CASSLAGLRTDTQYF; cdr3_nt: TGTGCCAGCAGCTTAGCGGGACTACGCACAGATACGCAGTATTTT; v_call: TRBV7-9; j_call: TRBJ2-3; clone_size: .; d_call: TRBD2
cdr3_aa: CASSYLSLRGDTEAFF; cdr3_nt: TGTGCCAGCAGTTACTTAAGTCTCCGAGGGGACACTGAAGCTTTCTTT; v_call: TRBV6-6; j_call: TRBJ1-1; clone_size: few; d_call: .
cdr3_aa: CASSLGGTLTQHF; cdr3_nt: TGTGCCAGCAGCTTAGGGGGAACACTAACCCAGCATTTT; v_call: TRBV7-2; j_call: TRBJ1-5; clone_size: few; d_call: .
cdr3_aa: CASSLEVQGSSYNEQFF; cdr3_nt: TGCGCCAGCAGCTTGGAAGTTCAGGGAAGCTCCTACAATGAGCAGTTCTTC; v_call: TRBV5-1; j_call: TRBJ2-1; clone_size: .; d_call: .
cdr3_aa: CASTGQGGTEAFF; cdr3_nt: TGTGCCAGCACAGGACAGGGTGGGACTGAAGCTTTCTTT; v_call: TRBV6-6; j_call: TRBJ1-1; clone_size: .; d_call: TRBD1
cdr3_aa: CASSLTGVGTDTQYF; cdr3_nt: TGTGCCAGCAGCTTAACTGGCGTTGGCACAGATACGCAGTATTTT; v_call: TRBV7-3; j_call: TRBJ2-3; clone_size: few; d_call: .
cdr3_aa: CASSTRLGGGEKLFF; cdr3_nt: TGTGCCAGCAGTACCCGATTAGGGGGCGGTGAAAAACTGTTTTTT; v_call: TRBV27; j_call: TRBJ1-4; clone_size: few; d_call: TRBD1
cdr3_aa: CASSLARSAGELFF; cdr3_nt: TGTGCCAGCAGCTTAGCGCGATCCGCCGGGGAGCTGTTTTTT; v_call: TRBV7-6; j_call: TRBJ2-2; clone_size: .; d_call: .
cdr3_aa: CASSGGATYEQYF; cdr3_nt: TGTGCCTCCTCGGGGGGGGCCACCTACGAGCAGTACTTC; v_call: TRBV18; j_call: TRBJ2-7; clone_size: .; d_call: TRBD2
cdr3_aa: CASSFRTSGSWGTQYF; cdr3_nt: TGTGCCAGCAGCTTTCGGACTAGCGGGAGTTGGGGTACGCAGTATTTT; v_call: TRBV11-2; j_call: TRBJ2-3; clone_size: many; d_call: TRBD2
cdr3_aa: CASSSGPAETQYF; cdr3_nt: TGTGCCAGCAGTTCCGGGCCTGCGGAGACCCAGTACTTC; v_call: TRBV12-3/TRBV12-4; j_call: TRBJ2-5; clone_size: .; d_call: .
cdr3_aa: CASSTQRGGMLDTQYF; cdr3_nt: TGTGCCAGCAGCACCCAGCGGGGGGGCATGTTAGATACGCAGTATTTT; v_call: TRBV7-6; j_call: TRBJ2-3; clone_size: few; d_call: TRBD2
cdr3_aa: CASSYSTGADQPQHF; cdr3_nt: TGTGCCAGCAGTTACTCGACGGGGGCGGATCAGCCCCAGCATTTT; v_call: TRBV6-5; j_call: TRBJ1-5; clone_size: .; d_call: .
cdr3_aa: CASSLGGRGEGDTQYF; cdr3_nt: TGTGCCAGCAGTTTGGGGGGCCGAGGGGAGGGAGATACGCAGTATTTT; v_call: TRBV12-3/TRBV12-4; j_call: TRBJ2-3; clone_size: .; d_call: .
cdr3_aa: CARSLLFGGAAPRNQPQHF; cdr3_nt: TGTGCCAGAAGCTTGCTGTTTGGGGGGGCCGCTCCACGCAATCAGCCCCAGCATTTT; v_call: TRBV5-3; j_call: TRBJ1-5; clone_size: .; d_call: .
cdr3_aa: CASSRGTVGYTF; cdr3_nt: TGTGCCAGCAGCCGGGGGACGGTCGGCTACACCTTC; v_call: TRBV7-2; j_call: TRBJ1-2; clone_size: few; d_call: .
cdr3_aa: CAISGASGGLNEQFF; cdr3_nt: TGTGCCATCAGTGGGGCTAGCGGGGGGCTAAATGAGCAGTTCTTC; v_call: TRBV10-3; j_call: TRBJ2-1; clone_size: many; d_call: TRBD2
cdr3_aa: CASSPIEGVLGYGYTF; cdr3_nt: TGTGCCAGCAGTCCGATCGAGGGCGTTTTGGGCTATGGCTACACCTTC; v_call: TRBV12-3/TRBV12-4; j_call: TRBJ1-2; clone_size: .; d_call: .
cdr3_aa: CSVDSTNYNEQFF; cdr3_nt: TGCAGCGTTGACAGCACGAATTACAATGAGCAGTTCTTC; v_call: TRBV29-1; j_call: TRBJ2-1; clone_size: few; d_call: .
cdr3_aa: CASTGGSYNELFF; cdr3_nt: TGTGCCAGTACGGGCGGATCCTACAATGAGCTGTTCTTC; v_call: TRBV19; j_call: TRBJ2-1; clone_size: .; d_call: .
cdr3_aa: CASSSAQPGTEAFF; cdr3_nt: TGTGCCAGCAGCTCGGCCCAACCGGGAACTGAAGCTTTCTTT; v_call: TRBV7-9; j_call: TRBJ1-1; clone_size: few; d_call: .
cdr3_aa: CASSLSTSGILRGDEQFF; cdr3_nt: TGTGCCAGCAGCTTGTCTACTAGCGGGATCCTCCGGGGGGATGAGCAGTTCTTC; v_call: TRBV5-8; j_call: TRBJ2-1; clone_size: few; d_call: TRBD2
cdr3_aa: CSARDMSGTKGTDTQYF; cdr3_nt: TGCAGTGCTAGAGATATGAGCGGGACGAAAGGCACAGATACGCAGTATTTT; v_call: TRBV20-1; j_call: TRBJ2-3; clone_size: .; d_call: TRBD2
cdr3_aa: CASSFTMIVEQFF; cdr3_nt: TGTGCCAGCAGCTTCACTATGATCGTTGAGCAGTTCTTC; v_call: TRBV5-6; j_call: TRBJ2-1; clone_size: .; d_call: .
cdr3_aa: CASSLNRGEPQHF; cdr3_nt: TGTGCCAGCAGCTTAAATCGGGGGGAGCCCCAGCATTTT; v_call: TRBV7-9; j_call: TRBJ1-5; clone_size: .; d_call: .
cdr3_aa: CASSRDNYSNQPQHF; cdr3_nt: TGTGCCAGCAGTCGAGACAATTATAGCAATCAGCCCCAGCATTTT; v_call: TRBV2; j_call: TRBJ1-5; clone_size: .; d_call: .
cdr3_aa: CSAGRETLGTDTQYF; cdr3_nt: TGCAGTGCTGGGAGAGAGACACTCGGCACAGATACGCAGTATTTT; v_call: TRBV20-1; j_call: TRBJ2-3; clone_size: .; d_call: .
cdr3_aa: CASRGGQGRTEAFF; cdr3_nt: TGCGCCAGCAGGGGGGGACAGGGTCGCACTGAAGCTTTCTTT; v_call: TRBV5-1; j_call: TRBJ1-1; clone_size: .; d_call: TRBD1